The 16 T cell receptor beta chains below all came from one sample that was sequenced in a study of naive and memory T cell subsets. An oligonucleotide containing a UMI was ligated to the 3' end of TCR cDNA. The SP2 primer and nested alpha and beta constant region primers amplified ligated cDNA in four rounds. TCRdb itself ran the 5' RACE reads through MiXCR, one entry per CDR3 protein. The sample holds 55,000 to 70,000 distinct CDR3 sequences; 7.6% are singletons and the top ten take approximately 9.7%. The receptors shown here come from a female donor in good health.

The chain joins TRBV5-1 to TRBJ2-7; possibly TRBD1 for D (6 bases). Germline loops: CDR1 SGHRS, CDR2 YFSETQ. V was clipped by 4 bases and J by 3 bases, with 11 bases between them. The CDR3 extends over 13 amino acids. As DNA, the CDR3 is TGCGCCAGCAGCCGGGACACCAACTACGAGCAGTACTTC. Its protein product is CASSRDTNYEQYF.

This clonotype was seen only a few times. The chain links TRBV4-2 to TRBJ1-5, with TRBD1 as a possible D gene (6 bases). The ends were cut back, 4 bases at V and 5 bases at J, with 18 bases in the middle. CDR3 length equals 16 residues. Germline CDR1 LGHNA, CDR2 YNFKEQ. The CDR3, as DNA: TGTGCCAGCAGCCGCAGACAGGCCCAAGAGGATCAGCCCCAGCATTTT. Protein: CASSRRQAQEDQPQHF.

This clonotype showed up many times. CDR3 loop: CASSQPSYRDQETQYF. The CDR3 bases are TGTGCCAGCAGCCAACCCTCGTATAGGGACCAAGAGACCCAGTACTTC. The genes are TRBV6-2 or TRBV6-3 and TRBJ2-5; D remains ambiguous. The germline gives CDR1 MNHEY, CDR2 SVGEGT. Trimming stripped 6 bases from V and 0 bases from J, with 17 bases between. The CDR3 spans 16 residues.

This clonotype was counted at least ten times. V and J are TRBV6-5 and TRBJ2-1; 9 bases line up with TRBD2. Germline V lookup: CDR1 MNHEY, CDR2 SVGAGI. V was pared by 2 bases and J by 9 bases, with 8 bases of the junction left unmatched. The CDR3 length is 15 residues. The CDR3 DNA follows: TGTGCCAGCAGTTACCGGGGTAGCGGGGGAAGTGAGCAGTTCTTC. Translated: CASSYRGSGGSEQFF.

This clonotype occurred many times. This chain links TRBV9 with TRBJ1-1, with D uncertain. CDR3 size: 14 residues. Trimming removed 5 bases at V and 4 bases at J, with 15 bases between. The germline V gene encodes CDR1 SGDLS and CDR2 YYNGEE. CDR3 nucleotide sequence: TGTGCCAGCAGTGAAACTCCTTCCGTCACTGAAGCTTTCTTT. Translation gives CASSETPSVTEAFF.

This clonotype was seen repeatedly, ten times or more. The chain recombines TRBV4-3 with TRBJ2-1, with D perhaps TRBD2 (7 bases). The V end was cut by 1 base, the J end by 4 bases, with 11 bases between. Germline V gives CDR1 LGHNA, CDR2 YSLEER. This CDR3 region has 15 residues. CDR3 sequence (DNA): TGCGCCAGCAGCCAAGGGGGGGGCGATTACAATGAGCAGTTCTTC. Protein sequence: CASSQGGGDYNEQFF.

A remark on this clonotype: A read error may account for a junction end that differs from germline. The chain combines TRBV20-1 with TRBJ2-3; the D call may be TRBD1 or TRBD2 (5 bases each). The CDR3 length is 15 residues. Germline CDR1 and CDR2: DFQATT and SNEGSKA (reference sequence). The CDR3 nucleotides are TGCAGTGCTAGAGATCTTCGCTCTAGCACAGGTACGCAGTATTTT. It encodes CSARDLRSSTGTQYF.

There are a few counts of this clonotype. A read error may produce the germline difference seen at one junction end. This chain joins TRBV12-5 and TRBJ1-2; D is unresolved. The CDR3 totals 13 residues. The germline V gene has CDR1 LGHNT and CDR2 FRNRAP. Here the CDR3 reads CASGPHDRYGDTF. As DNA, the CDR3 is TGTGCTAGTGGTCCACACGACCGCTATGGCGACACCTTC.

There are many counts of this clonotype. The chain has TRBV12-3 or TRBV12-4 and TRBJ2-3, with D maybe TRBD1 (5 bases). The V and J ends lost 7 bases and 7 bases respectively, with 9 bases between them. The CDR3 is made up of 11 amino acids. The CDR3 is CASNRGYTQYF. CDR3 sequence (DNA): TGTGCCAGCAATAGGGGCTATACGCAGTATTTT.

V and J are TRBV12-3 or TRBV12-4 and TRBJ1-2; 9 bases agree with TRBD1. This CDR3 has 15 residues. The V segment lost 6 bases and the J segment 4 bases; nucleotides outside the gene matches: 9. The CDR3 DNA follows: TGTGCCAGCAGCCTTCCCGGGACAGGGTCCTATGGCTACACCTTC. This translates into CASSLPGTGSYGYTF.

The V call is TRBV29-1, the J call TRBJ2-4; D gene ambiguous. This CDR3 comprises 13 residues. Between the trimmed V and J ends, which lost 1 base and 0 bases, there was a span of 4 bases. CDR1 SQVTM and CDR2 ANQGSEA come from the germline V gene. The CDR3 protein is CSVEGIAKNIQYF. For the CDR3, the DNA is TGCAGCGTTGAAGGGATAGCCAAAAACATTCAGTACTTC.

CDR3 in DNA: TGTGCCAGCAGCTTACGGGACACAGATACGCAGTATTTT. Translated: CASSLRDTDTQYF. The V and J genes are TRBV7-6 and TRBJ2-3; perhaps TRBD2 as D (5 bases). The CDR3 consists of 13 residues. Germline lookup yields CDR1 SGHVS and CDR2 FNYEAQ. The V gene lost 2 bases and the J gene lost 2 bases, with 5 bases spanning the gap.

The chain uses TRBV5-5 and TRBJ2-3; no firm D call. The ends were cut back, 4 bases at V and 4 bases at J, with 19 bases in the middle. Germline V gives CDR1 SGHKS, CDR2 YYEKEE (reference sequence). The CDR3 covers 16 residues. The CDR3 spells CASSPPPGLKADTQYF. In nucleotides, the CDR3 is TGTGCCAGCAGCCCCCCCCCAGGATTGAAGGCAGATACGCAGTATTTT.

V gene TRBV7-3 combines with J gene TRBJ2-1, with D possibly being TRBD1 (5 bases). In germline, CDR1 is SGHTA, CDR2 FQGTGA. The CDR3 extends over 14 amino acids. Deletions cut 5 bases from V and 5 bases from J, with 13 bases between. CDR3 sequence reads: CASSQSPQDNEQFF. As DNA, the CDR3 is TGTGCCAGCAGCCAGAGCCCACAGGACAATGAGCAGTTCTTC. The complete variable domain, with remaining parts taken from reference TRBV7-3 and TRBJ2-1, reads GAGVSQTPSNKVTEKGKYVELRCDPISGHTALYWYRQSLGQGPEFLIYFQGTGAADDSGLPNDRFFAVRPEGSVSTLKIQRTERGDSAVYLCASSQSPQDNEQFFGPGTRLTVL.

The rearrangement uses TRBV4-1 and TRBJ2-5; weak D call: TRBD2 (6 bases). Germline lookup yields CDR1 MGHRA and CDR2 YSYEKL. Between the trimmed V and J ends, which lost 4 bases and 1 base, there was a span of 7 bases. The CDR3 extends over 13 amino acids. The CDR3 sequence is CASSRGVQETQYF. Here the CDR3 DNA reads TGCGCCAGCAGCCGGGGGGTCCAAGAGACCCAGTACTTC.

This clonotype was counted many times. The chain has TRBV12-3 or TRBV12-4 and TRBJ2-5, with 8 bases lining up with TRBD2. This CDR3 is built from 15 residues. With 8 bases clipped from V and 4 bases from J, the junction kept 12 bases outside the gene matches. CDR3 sequence reads: CASAVAGGGTETQYF. DNA of the CDR3: TGTGCCAGCGCTGTTGCAGGCGGGGGGACAGAGACCCAGTACTTC.